This TCR beta chain was identified during a study of blood T cells in healthy people across ages. The CDR3 is 13 amino acids. CDR1 and CDR2 (germline): SGHAT, FQDESV (reference sequence). PCR was performed a second time for roughly 7 to 11 cycles using a sample-barcoded 5' primer and a J-beta primer mix. TCRdb called the 5' RACE reads again in MiXCR, with one record for every CDR3 protein. The data contain roughly 1,300,000 distinct CDR3 sequences, approximately 59% of them seen just once; the ten biggest clones take up over 5.5%. With respect to this clonotype: The junction shows a germline mismatch at one end, possibly a read error.

This receptor was taken from a man younger than 35 in good health. Source material: blood. This chain links TRBV11-1 with TRBJ1-5, with D hard to call. CDR3 sequence reads: CASSLNFNQPHHF. The CDR3 region has the DNA TGTGCCAGCAGCTTAAATTTCAATCAGCCCCATCATTTT.